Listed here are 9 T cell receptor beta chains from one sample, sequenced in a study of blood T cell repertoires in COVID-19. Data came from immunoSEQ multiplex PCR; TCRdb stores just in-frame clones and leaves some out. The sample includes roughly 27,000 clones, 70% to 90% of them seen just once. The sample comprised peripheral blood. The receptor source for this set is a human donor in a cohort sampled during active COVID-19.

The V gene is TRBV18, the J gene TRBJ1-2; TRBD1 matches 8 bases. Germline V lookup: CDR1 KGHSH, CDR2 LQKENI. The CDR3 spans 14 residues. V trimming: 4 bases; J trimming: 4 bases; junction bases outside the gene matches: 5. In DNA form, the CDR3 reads TGTGCCAGCTCACTGGGACAGGACCTCTATGGCTACACCTTC. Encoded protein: CASSLGQDLYGYTF.

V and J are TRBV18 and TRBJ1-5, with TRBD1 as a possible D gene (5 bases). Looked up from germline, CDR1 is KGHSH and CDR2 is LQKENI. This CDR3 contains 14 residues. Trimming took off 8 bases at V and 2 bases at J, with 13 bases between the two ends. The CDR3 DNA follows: TGTGCCAGCACCGGACAAAGGGGCAATCAGCCCCAGCATTTT. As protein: CASTGQRGNQPQHF.

The CDR3 DNA reads as TGTGCCAGCAGCTTTCCGACAGTACAGGGTAGTAATCAGCCCCAGCATTTT. The encoded protein is CASSFPTVQGSNQPQHF. This sequence joins TRBV7-3 and TRBJ1-5; D might be TRBD1 (6 bases). The CDR3 covers 17 residues. Trimming took off 3 bases at V and 4 bases at J, with 19 bases between the two ends. The germline V gene encodes CDR1 SGHTA and CDR2 FQGTGA.

The CDR3 sequence: CASSPLEASGGQNGETQYF. The CDR3 DNA sequence: TGTGCCAGCAGCCCCCTGGAGGCTAGCGGGGGGCAGAATGGGGAGACCCAGTACTTC. The rearrangement joins TRBV7-9 to TRBJ2-5; 11 positions match TRBD2. Germline-derived CDR1 and CDR2 are SEHNR and FQNEAQ (reference sequence). Trimming took 5 bases from V and 5 from J; bases not matched to a gene: 19. The length of the CDR3 is 19 residues.

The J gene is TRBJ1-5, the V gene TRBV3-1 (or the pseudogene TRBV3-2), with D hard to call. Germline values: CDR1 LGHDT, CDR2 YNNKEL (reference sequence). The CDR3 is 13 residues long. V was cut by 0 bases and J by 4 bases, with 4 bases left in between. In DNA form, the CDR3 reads TGTGCCAGCAGCCAAGACATTAATCAGCCCCAGCATTTT. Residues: CASSQDINQPQHF.

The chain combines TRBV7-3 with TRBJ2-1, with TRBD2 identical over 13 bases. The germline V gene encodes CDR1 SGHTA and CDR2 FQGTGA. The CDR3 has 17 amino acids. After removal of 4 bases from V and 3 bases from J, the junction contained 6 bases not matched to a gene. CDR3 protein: CASSSGLAGDLYNEQFF. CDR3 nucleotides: TGTGCCAGCAGCTCCGGACTAGCGGGGGACCTCTACAATGAGCAGTTCTTC.

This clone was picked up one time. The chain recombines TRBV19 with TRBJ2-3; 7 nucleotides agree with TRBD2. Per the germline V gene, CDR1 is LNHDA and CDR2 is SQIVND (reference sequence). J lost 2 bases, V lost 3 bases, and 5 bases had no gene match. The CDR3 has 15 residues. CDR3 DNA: TGTGCCAGTAGTATTAATAGCGGGCACACAGATACGCAGTATTTT. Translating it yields CASSINSGHTDTQYF.

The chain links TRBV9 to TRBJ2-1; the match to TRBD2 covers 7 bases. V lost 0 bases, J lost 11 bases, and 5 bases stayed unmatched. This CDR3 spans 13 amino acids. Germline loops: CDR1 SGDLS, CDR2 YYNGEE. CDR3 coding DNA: TGTGCCAGCAGCGTAGCGGCAGCGGGGCAGCAGTTCTTC. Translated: CASSVAAAGQQFF.

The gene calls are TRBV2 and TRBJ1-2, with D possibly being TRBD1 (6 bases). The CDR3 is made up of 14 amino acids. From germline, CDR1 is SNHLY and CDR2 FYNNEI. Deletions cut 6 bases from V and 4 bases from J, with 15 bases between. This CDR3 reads CASRQGNGPYGYTF. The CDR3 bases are TGTGCCAGCAGACAGGGAAACGGTCCCTATGGCTACACCTTC.